The T cell receptor beta chain described here comes from a study of cytomegalovirus exposure and HLA in healthy donors. General study findings and limits: It was approximately 160 TCR beta chains that were listed as cytomegalovirus-associated.

Germline CDR1 is MDHEN and CDR2 is SYDVKM. Trimming took off 3 bases at V and 6 bases at J, with 15 bases between the two ends. The CDR3 sequence is 15 residues long. The assay was immunoSEQ multiplex PCR, and TCRdb's table has in-frame clones only and misses some. The data hold 130,000 to 150,000 clones, with around 90% observed a single time. Comments on this clone: Its specificity is not known.

The chain employs TRBV28 and TRBJ1-5; possible D gene TRBD1, 6 bases. This TCR came from a woman aged 18-35 years in good health and CMV-seropositive. The specimen was PBMCs. CDR3 DNA sequence: TGTGCCAGCAGTTTTTTCAGGGGAGGGACTCAGCCCCAGCATTTT. Encoded protein: CASSFFRGGTQPQHF.